These 20 T cell receptor beta chains were sequenced from one sample in a study of beta chain features in type 1 diabetes. All of the isolated RNA was reverse transcribed, so expressed TCRB transcripts were sequenced. TCRdb keeps only in-frame clones here, not all; method: immunoSEQ multiplex PCR. The repertoire holds over 700,000 clones, with about a sixth as singletons. The sequencing input was naive CD4+ T cells from blood. These receptors were obtained from a young woman in good health.

This clone was counted once. The chain combines TRBV4-2 with TRBJ2-1; D is perhaps TRBD2 (5 bases). This CDR3 spans 15 amino acids. Deletions cut 5 bases from V and 2 bases from J, with 13 bases between. Germline V gene data show CDR1 as LGHNA and CDR2 as YNFKEQ. CDR3 nucleotides: TGTGCCAGCAGCAATAGTGGAGGAACCTACAATGAGCAGTTCTTC. Translating gives CASSNSGGTYNEQFF.

CDR3 nucleotides: TGTGCCAGCGCTCCGACTAGCGGCTACACAGATACGCAGTATTTT. It encodes CASAPTSGYTDTQYF. The chain joins TRBV7-9 to TRBJ2-3; 9 bases are a match to TRBD2. Germline V lookup: CDR1 SEHNR, CDR2 FQNEAQ (reference sequence). This CDR3 is built from 15 residues. With 8 bases clipped from V and 2 bases from J, the junction kept 8 bases outside the gene matches.

This clone has more than one count but fewer than ten. Written as DNA, the CDR3 is TGTGCCAGCAGCCAAGATTTGGGTAGCGGGAGGGCCTACAATGAGCAGTTCTTC. Residues: CASSQDLGSGRAYNEQFF. V usage is TRBV4-2 and J usage is TRBJ2-1, with 11 positions matching TRBD2. The CDR3 is 18 amino acids. Germline-derived CDR1 and CDR2 are LGHNA and YNFKEQ. Unmatched junction bases numbered 6, after V lost 0 bases and J lost 2 bases.

The sample holds one count of this clone. The chain is built from TRBV18 and TRBJ2-4; D remains unclear. Trimming pared 6 bases from V and 4 bases from J, leaving 19 bases between. The CDR3 loop spans 16 amino acids. In germline, CDR1 is KGHSH, CDR2 LQKENI. The CDR3 is CASSPSRIALKNIQYF. Written as DNA, the CDR3 is TGTGCCAGCTCCCCCTCCCGGATAGCCCTAAAAAACATTCAGTACTTC.

There are a few counts of this clone. This chain connects TRBV14 to TRBJ2-5; the match to TRBD1 covers 10 bases. The CDR3 loop spans 15 amino acids. V trimming: 5 bases; J trimming: 7 bases; junction bases outside the gene matches: 10. Germline V gives CDR1 SGHDN, CDR2 FVKESK. The CDR3 nucleotides read TGTGCCAGCAGCAATACGGACAGGGGGTTTGGGACCCAGTACTTC. Protein: CASSNTDRGFGTQYF.

This chain joins TRBV5-1 and TRBJ1-2, with a tentative D call TRBD1 (5 bases). The CDR3 totals 13 residues. The V end lost 2 bases, the J end lost 6 bases, and 11 bases lay between the germline ends. The V gene's germline CDR1 is SGHRS and CDR2 YFSETQ. CDR3 nucleotides: TGCGCCAGCAGCTTAACCACAGGCCATGGCTACACCTTC. Translating it yields CASSLTTGHGYTF.

The rearrangement joins TRBV19 to TRBJ1-4; D gene unclear. Trimming stripped 4 bases from V and 0 bases from J, with 18 bases between. CDR1 is LNHDA, CDR2 SQIVND, per germline (reference sequence). The CDR3 length is 18 residues. CDR3 DNA sequence: TGTGCCAGTAGTAGAAACCCCGCGGTTTTCGCAACTAATGAAAAACTGTTTTTT. Protein sequence: CASSRNPAVFATNEKLFF.

In this sample, this clone turned up a few times. The CDR3 DNA follows: TGTGCCAGCAGTGCACAGCAAGAGACCCAGTACTTC. Encoded protein: CASSAQQETQYF. The chain employs TRBV2 and TRBJ2-5; D gene ambiguous. The CDR3 has 12 residues. Deletions cut 4 bases from V and 2 bases from J, with 5 bases between. CDR1 and CDR2 (germline): SNHLY, FYNNEI.

V usage is TRBV28 and J usage is TRBJ2-4; D is perhaps TRBD2 (6 bases). Trimming took 5 bases from V and 0 from J, leaving 14 bases between them. This CDR3 spans 16 amino acids. CDR1 MDHEN and CDR2 SYDVKM come from the germline V gene. CDR3 loop: CASSPPVGLAKNIQYF. The CDR3 coding sequence is TGTGCCAGCAGTCCGCCGGTGGGACTAGCCAAAAACATTCAGTACTTC.

This clone turned up a few times. V gene TRBV7-2 combines with J gene TRBJ2-7, with TRBD2 matching over 13 bases. Germline V lookup: CDR1 SGHTA, CDR2 FQGNSA. The CDR3 spans 17 residues. Unmatched junction bases numbered 5, after V lost 0 bases and J lost 3 bases. For the CDR3, the DNA is TGTGCCAGCAGCTTAGCCGTAGGACTAGCGGGAGACTACGAGCAGTACTTC. It specifies CASSLAVGLAGDYEQYF.

This clone appeared a few times. CDR3 nucleotide sequence: TGTGCCAGCTCACCAGCGGCTAGCGGGAGAAGGAATGAGCAGTTCTTC. It specifies CASSPAASGRRNEQFF. The chain combines TRBV18 with TRBJ2-1, with 10 bases fitting TRBD2. This CDR3 has 16 amino acids. J was trimmed by 7 bases and V by 2 bases; bases with no gene match: 8. Looked up from germline, CDR1 is KGHSH and CDR2 is LQKENI.

This rearrangement joins TRBV19 to TRBJ1-5; no reliable D call. Trimming took 3 bases from V and 11 from J, leaving 20 bases between them. The CDR3 spans 15 residues. The germline gives CDR1 LNHDA, CDR2 SQIVND (reference sequence). Here the CDR3 DNA reads TGTGCCAGTAGTATCTACGAGACACCCTATAAAGCCCAGCATTTT. It encodes CASSIYETPYKAQHF.

This clone was observed a handful of times. The CDR3 spells CASSQLGLETQYF. The CDR3 region has the DNA TGTGCCAGCAGCCAATTGGGACTAGAGACCCAGTACTTC. The J gene is TRBJ2-5, the V gene TRBV4-2; tentatively, D is TRBD2 (6 bases). The ends were cut back, 2 bases at V and 4 bases at J, with 8 bases in the middle. The CDR3 has 13 residues. Germline assignment: CDR1 LGHNA and CDR2 YNFKEQ.

This clone was recorded a few times. J is TRBJ2-3 and V is TRBV4-3, with TRBD2 identical over 9 bases. The CDR3 is 14 amino acids. The J segment lost 1 base and the V segment lost 6 bases, leaving 2 bases of the junction unmatched. CDR1 is LGHNA, CDR2 YSLEER, per germline. As DNA, the CDR3 is TGCGCCAGCAGAAGGACTAGCGGCACAGATACGCAGTATTTT. It encodes CASRRTSGTDTQYF.

The chain recombines TRBV23-1 with TRBJ2-3; either TRBD1 or TRBD2 may supply D (5 bases each). TRBV23-1 counts as an open reading frame of uncertain function. Deletions cut 4 bases from V and 2 bases from J, with 13 bases between. The CDR3 spans 15 residues. CDR3 region: CASSPGTGYTDTQYF. The CDR3 DNA reads TGCGCCAGCAGTCCCGGGACCGGATACACAGATACGCAGTATTTT.

This clone was seen only a few times. This chain uses TRBV28 with TRBJ2-4; D could derive from TRBD1 or TRBD2 (5 bases each). Trimming stripped 2 bases from V and 7 bases from J, with 12 bases between. CDR1 and CDR2 from the germline V gene are MDHEN and SYDVKM. This CDR3 contains 14 residues. The CDR3 region is CASSLGGTENIQYF. CDR3 DNA: TGTGCCAGCAGTTTAGGGGGAACTGAGAACATTCAGTACTTC.

As concerns this clone: A much bigger clone sits one base away, suggesting this may be a read error. Other DNA sequences within the sample encode an identical CDR3. V gene TRBV6-5 combines with J gene TRBJ2-7; D not resolved. There are 11 residues in the CDR3. Germline loops: CDR1 MNHEY, CDR2 SVGAGI. V was clipped by 4 bases and J by 4 bases, with 5 bases between them. CDR3 protein: CASSSPYEQYF. The CDR3 DNA sequence: TGTGCCAGCAGTTCTCCATACGAGCAGTACTTC.

This clone was seen only a few times. The chain couples TRBV23-1 to TRBJ2-7; TRBD2 matches 7 bases. TRBV23-1 is classed as an ORF, of uncertain function. The CDR3 is 17 residues long. The junction had 14 bases not matched to a gene; V was cut back by 0 bases and J by 6 bases. CDR3 sequence: CASSQSGAGYRGGEQYF. The CDR3 nucleotides read TGCGCCAGCAGTCAATCTGGGGCCGGGTACCGCGGGGGCGAGCAGTACTTC.

This clone was seen a handful of times. The same CDR3 can be traced to other DNA sequences in this sample. The chain is built from TRBV28 and TRBJ2-1; D unresolved. Trimming left V 3 bases short and J 7 bases short, with 7 bases between. The CDR3 is made up of 12 amino acids. CDR1 and CDR2 from the germline V gene are MDHEN and SYDVKM. The CDR3: CASSLSYNEQFF. The CDR3 DNA reads TGTGCCAGCAGTTTGTCGTATAATGAGCAGTTCTTC.

DNA for the CDR3: TGTGCCAGCAGCCGAAGCCGGGACTACCGCTGGGACAATGAGCAGTTCTTC. Translating it yields CASSRSRDYRWDNEQFF. This chain joins TRBV28 and TRBJ2-1; 7 bases are a match to TRBD2. The germline V gene has CDR1 MDHEN and CDR2 SYDVKM. The CDR3 consists of 17 residues. The junction had 16 bases not matched to a gene; V was cut back by 6 bases and J by 5 bases.